Following are 24 T cell receptor beta chains from one sample sequenced in a study of shared clonotypes between healthy human individuals. Only in-frame clones appear in the TCRdb table, and some are missing; sequencing was by immunoSEQ multiplex PCR. The sample shows 550,000 to 650,000 clones, approximately 96% of them seen only once. CD8 cells regarded as naive lacked CD45RO, were positively chosen for CCR7, and omitted terminally differentiated effector memory CD45RA+ cells. The sequencing input was naive CD8+ T cells sorted from blood. These receptors originate from a woman younger than 45 in good health.

The chain uses TRBV5-6 and TRBJ1-1; TRBD1 matches at 7 bases. Germline CDR1 reads SGHDT; CDR2 reads YYEEEE. The V and J ends lost 3 bases and 4 bases, in that order; junction bases with no gene match: 6. The CDR3 is 14 residues long. In DNA form, the CDR3 reads TGTGCCAGCAGCTACAACAGGGGTTTCACTGAAGCTTTCTTT. Translated, it gives CASSYNRGFTEAFF. Full variable domain (remainder filled in from reference TRBV5-6 and TRBJ1-1): DAGVTQSPTHLIKTRGQQVTLRCSPKSGHDTVSWYQQALGQGPQFIFQYYEEEERQRGNFPDRFSGHQFPNYSSELNVNALLLGDSALYLCASSYNRGFTEAFFGQGTRLTVV.

The chain has TRBV7-6 and TRBJ1-1; no clear D. CDR1 and CDR2 (germline): SGHVS, FNYEAQ. V lost 5 bases and J 6 bases, leaving 13 bases between the germline ends. This CDR3 spans 13 amino acids. The CDR3 DNA is TGTGCCAGCAGCCCATCCCCTGGAGCTGAAGCTTTCTTT. Protein product: CASSPSPGAEAFF.

The chain uses TRBV29-1 and TRBJ1-3, with 7 bases lining up with TRBD1. Germline CDR1 and CDR2: SQVTM and ANQGSEA. V lost 7 bases and J lost 1; bases outside the gene matches: 4. CDR3 length: 13 amino acids. CDR3 in amino acids: CSGTTGSGNTIYF. CDR3 bases: TGCAGCGGCACGACAGGGTCTGGAAACACCATATATTTT.

The chain combines TRBV11-2 with TRBJ2-5; D is unclear. The germline V and J ends were trimmed by 1 base and 5 bases, with 11 bases remaining between them. The CDR3 has 14 residues. The germline V gene encodes CDR1 SGHAT and CDR2 FQNNGV. CDR3 amino acids: CASSLVFGDETQYF. CDR3 coding DNA: TGTGCCAGCAGCTTAGTTTTTGGGGATGAGACCCAGTACTTC.

The rearrangement links TRBV2 to TRBJ2-3; 7 bases fit TRBD2. V shed 0 bases and J 4 bases; nucleotides not matched to a gene: 7. Germline V gives CDR1 SNHLY, CDR2 FYNNEI. This CDR3 region has 16 residues. Here the CDR3 reads CASSEAGGSLADTQYF. The CDR3 DNA reads TGTGCCAGCAGTGAAGCAGGCGGGAGCCTCGCAGATACGCAGTATTTT. Using reference TRBV2 and TRBJ2-3 for the parts outside the CDR3, the full variable domain is EPEVTQTPSHQVTQMGQEVILRCVPISNHLYFYWYRQILGQKVEFLVSFYNNEISEKSEIFDDQFSVERPDGSNFTLKIRSTKLEDSAMYFCASSEAGGSLADTQYFGPGTRLTVL.

The chain carries TRBV11-2 and TRBJ1-1, with D uncertain. V gave up 3 bases and J gave up 0 bases, with 5 bases separating them. This CDR3 is built from 13 residues. Per the germline V gene, CDR1 is SGHAT and CDR2 is FQNNGV. The DNA of the CDR3 is TGTGCCAGCAGCTTCGGGCTGAACACTGAAGCTTTCTTT. Amino acids: CASSFGLNTEAFF.

This chain links TRBV19 with TRBJ2-2; D call uncertain. The germline V gene encodes CDR1 LNHDA and CDR2 SQIVND (reference sequence). Trimming shortened V by 3 bases and J by 7 bases, and 15 bases separated the two germline ends. This CDR3 has 15 residues. This CDR3 is CASSIPSRTSGELFF. DNA for the CDR3: TGTGCCAGTAGTATCCCCTCTAGGACCAGCGGGGAGCTGTTTTTT.

The chain combines TRBV6-1 with TRBJ2-2; D is undetermined. Germline V CDR1 and CDR2: MNHNS, SASEGT. The germline V and J ends were trimmed by 7 bases and 7 bases, with 7 bases remaining between them. The CDR3 is made up of 11 amino acids. CDR3 loop: CASTINGELFF. CDR3 DNA sequence: TGTGCCAGCACCATCAACGGGGAGCTGTTTTTT.

V gene TRBV7-8 combines with J gene TRBJ1-4, with 9 bases lining up with TRBD1. The J segment lost 8 bases and the V segment lost 4 bases, leaving 8 bases of the junction unmatched. The CDR3 is 15 residues long. Germline assignment: CDR1 SGHVS and CDR2 FQNEAQ. CDR3 bases: TGTGCCAGCAGCTCAGAGACAGGGGGTTGGGAAAAACTGTTTTTT. Translating gives CASSSETGGWEKLFF.

V and J are TRBV7-9 and TRBJ2-2; 11 positions agree with TRBD2. With 2 bases clipped from V and 7 bases from J, the junction kept 0 bases outside the gene matches. The CDR3 spans 14 residues. Germline values: CDR1 SEHNR, CDR2 FQNEAQ (reference sequence). As DNA, the CDR3 is TGTGCCAGCAGCTTAACTAGCGGGGGCGGGGAGCTGTTTTTT. It is translated as CASSLTSGGGELFF. The whole variable domain, remainder taken from reference TRBV7-9 and TRBJ2-2, is DTGVSQNPRHKITKRGQNVTFRCDPISEHNRLYWYRQTLGQGPEFLTYFQNEAQLEKSRLLSDRFSAERPKGSFSTLEIQRTEQGDSAMYLCASSLTSGGGELFFGEGSRLTVL.

The V gene is TRBV15, the J gene TRBJ2-2; weak D call: TRBD2 (6 bases). V dropped 1 base and J dropped 0 bases, with 12 bases sitting between them. The CDR3 runs to 17 residues. The V gene's germline CDR1 is LNHNV and CDR2 YYDKDF (reference sequence). DNA of the CDR3: TGTGCCACCAGCAGAGTTGGAGGGATCACGAACACCGGGGAGCTGTTTTTT. Translation: CATSRVGGITNTGELFF.

The chain is built from TRBV7-9 and TRBJ1-3, with D perhaps TRBD1 (5 bases). The CDR3 length is 15 residues. Trimming stripped 4 bases from V and 6 bases from J, with 16 bases between. The germline V gene has CDR1 SEHNR and CDR2 FQNEAQ (reference sequence). CDR3 sequence reads: CASSYTRGFENTIYF. For the CDR3, the DNA is TGTGCCAGCAGCTACACACGGGGCTTCGAAAACACCATATATTTT.

The chain recombines TRBV5-1 with TRBJ1-2, with D unresolved. The CDR3 has 15 amino acids. Trimming shortened V by 0 bases and J by 3 bases, and 12 bases separated the two germline ends. Looked up from germline, CDR1 is SGHRS and CDR2 is YFSETQ. The CDR3 protein is CASSLDQEPYYGYTF. The CDR3 DNA sequence: TGCGCCAGCAGCTTGGACCAGGAGCCATACTATGGCTACACCTTC.

This chain links TRBV27 with TRBJ2-1; tentatively, D is TRBD2 (6 bases). In germline, CDR1 is MNHEY, CDR2 SMNVEV (reference sequence). The ends were cut back, 6 bases at V and 6 bases at J, with 21 bases in the middle. There are 16 residues in the CDR3. Written as DNA, the CDR3 is TGTGCCAGCAGAAATGGAGGGGTGGCAGGCGTCAATGAGCAGTTCTTC. It translates to CASRNGGVAGVNEQFF.

The chain is built from TRBV6-6 and TRBJ1-3; D ambiguous. Germline lookup yields CDR1 MNHNY and CDR2 SVGAGI (reference sequence). V was pared by 10 bases and J by 6 bases, with 16 bases between. This CDR3 comprises 13 residues. The CDR3 spells CATKVPGTNTIYF. CDR3 DNA: TGTGCCACCAAGGTTCCGGGAACAAACACCATATATTTT.

V usage is TRBV6-5 and J usage is TRBJ2-1; D is uncertain. V gave up 2 bases and J gave up 5 bases, with 7 bases separating them. CDR1 is MNHEY, CDR2 SVGAGI, per germline. The CDR3 spans 13 residues. CDR3 nucleotides: TGTGCCAGCAGTTACCGGATTAACAATGAGCAGTTCTTC. Its protein is CASSYRINNEQFF.

The gene calls are TRBV7-8 and TRBJ1-1, with a weak D call TRBD1 (5 bases). The CDR3 consists of 18 residues. V lost 2 bases, J lost 1 base, and 20 bases lay in between. Germline CDR1 is SGHVS and CDR2 is FQNEAQ. CDR3 sequence reads: CASSLPEVWGSPNTEAFF. The CDR3 nucleotides are TGTGCCAGCAGCTTACCGGAGGTATGGGGGAGCCCGAACACTGAAGCTTTCTTT.

The rearrangement uses TRBV27 and TRBJ1-2; weak D call: TRBD1 (5 bases). Germline V gene sequence: CDR1 MNHEY, CDR2 SMNVEV (reference sequence). Trimming pared 5 bases from V and 4 bases from J, leaving 14 bases between. The CDR3 consists of 14 residues. CDR3 region: CASSGGGVGYGYTF. The CDR3 nucleotides read TGTGCCAGCAGTGGCGGAGGGGTCGGCTATGGCTACACCTTC.

The gene calls are TRBV13 and TRBJ1-1; weak D call: TRBD1 (5 bases). The CDR3 loop spans 15 amino acids. V gave up 5 bases and J gave up 4 bases, with 17 bases separating them. CDR1 is PRHDT and CDR2 is FYEKMQ in the germline V gene (reference sequence). CDR3 bases: TGTGCCAGCAGCGAGACAGAGGGTATGGGCACTGAAGCTTTCTTT. Its protein product is CASSETEGMGTEAFF.

The CDR3, as DNA: TGCGCCAGCAGCCAAGTACGGCTAGGTGAGCAGTTCTTC. The encoded protein is CASSQVRLGEQFF. The rearrangement joins TRBV4-1 to TRBJ2-1, with D unclear. The germline gives CDR1 MGHRA, CDR2 YSYEKL. The length of the CDR3 is 13 residues. V lost 1 base and J 9 bases, leaving 10 bases between the germline ends.

The J gene is TRBJ1-1, the V gene TRBV6-5, with a weak D call TRBD1 (5 bases). The CDR3 loop spans 13 amino acids. Trimming removed 2 bases at V and 5 bases at J, with 9 bases between. Germline values: CDR1 MNHEY, CDR2 SVGAGI. The CDR3 nucleotides are TGTGCCAGCAGTTACGGGGCCGGGACTGAAGCTTTCTTT. It translates to CASSYGAGTEAFF.

This clone was picked up one time. The chain combines TRBV27 with TRBJ1-1, with D perhaps TRBD1 (5 bases). Germline CDR1 and CDR2: MNHEY and SMNVEV (reference sequence). This CDR3 is built from 14 residues. V dropped 2 bases and J dropped 5 bases, with 12 bases sitting between them. CDR3 coding DNA: TGTGCCAGCAGTTTAGGAGGGGTAGGGACTGAAGCTTTCTTT. It is translated as CASSLGGVGTEAFF.

The rearrangement joins TRBV7-9 to TRBJ2-7; 8 bases map to TRBD1. V lost 5 bases and J lost 4; bases outside the gene matches: 4. From germline, CDR1 is SEHNR and CDR2 FQNEAQ (reference sequence). This CDR3 spans 13 amino acids. Here the CDR3 DNA reads TGTGCCAGCAGCCCGGACAGGGCGTACGAGCAGTACTTC. This translates into CASSPDRAYEQYF.

CDR3 nucleotide sequence: TGCAGCGTTGAAGAGGCCCTATATGAGCAGTTCTTC. Residues: CSVEEALYEQFF. The chain couples TRBV29-1 to TRBJ2-1; D is undetermined. Trimming left V 0 bases short and J 8 bases short, with 8 bases between. Germline V gives CDR1 SQVTM, CDR2 ANQGSEA. The CDR3 is 12 amino acids.